These 13 T cell receptor beta chains were all obtained from the same sample, sequenced in a study of cytomegalovirus exposure and HLA in healthy donors. Profiled with immunoSEQ multiplex PCR; TCRdb holds only in-frame clones, not every one. In the table there are 150,000 to 200,000 clones, nearly 90% of which are singletons. Sequences were obtained from PBMCs. The receptors derive from a woman aged 18 to 35 in good health and CMV-seropositive.

CDR3 sequence: CASSSPTGDAGQPQHF. In nucleotides, the CDR3 is TGTGCCAGCAGTTCACCAACAGGGGACGCCGGACAGCCCCAGCATTTT. The chain has TRBV28 and TRBJ1-5; 7 bases agree with TRBD1. The germline V gene has CDR1 MDHEN and CDR2 SYDVKM. With V trimmed by 4 bases and J by 7 bases, 13 bases remained unmatched. The CDR3 is made up of 16 amino acids.

The chain recombines TRBV5-1 with TRBJ1-4, with 9 bases identical to TRBD1. J was trimmed by 3 bases and V by 4 bases; bases with no gene match: 4. Per the germline V gene, CDR1 is SGHRS and CDR2 is YFSETQ. The CDR3 sequence is 15 residues long. The CDR3 region is CASSTGGAANEKLFF. CDR3 nucleotides: TGCGCCAGCAGCACAGGGGGCGCTGCTAATGAAAAACTGTTTTTT. Together with reference TRBV5-1 and TRBJ1-4, the CDR3 gives the full variable domain: KAGVTQTPRYLIKTRGQQVTLSCSPISGHRSVSWYQQTPGQGLQFLFEYFSETQRNKGNFPGRFSGRQFSNSRSEMNVSTLELGDSALYLCASSTGGAANEKLFFGSGTQLSVL.

The gene calls are TRBV27 and TRBJ2-3; TRBD2 matches at 8 bases. V shed 10 bases, J shed 4 bases, and the junction held 7 bases outside the gene matches. Germline CDR1 reads MNHEY; CDR2 reads SMNVEV (reference sequence). The CDR3 has 13 residues. CDR3 loop: CATSPGLADTQYF. The CDR3 DNA reads TGTGCCACCAGCCCGGGACTAGCAGATACGCAGTATTTT.

This rearrangement joins TRBV9 to TRBJ2-3, with 9 nucleotides matching TRBD2. Trimming removed 4 bases from V and 0 bases from J; junction bases left unmatched: 6. This CDR3 is built from 16 residues. The germline V gene has CDR1 SGDLS and CDR2 YYNGEE. The CDR3 is CASSSLTSGSTDTQYF. DNA for the CDR3: TGTGCCAGCAGCTCACTCACTAGCGGGAGCACAGATACGCAGTATTTT.

This chain links TRBV11-2 with TRBJ2-3; TRBD2 aligns across 11 bases. Trimming at V came to 6 bases and at J to 2 bases, leaving 16 bases not matched to a gene. Germline V lookup: CDR1 SGHAT, CDR2 FQNNGV. The CDR3 has 19 residues. The CDR3 is CASRRGGTLGLAVTDTQYF. The CDR3 nucleotides read TGTGCCAGCAGACGGGGGGGGACATTGGGACTAGCGGTCACAGATACGCAGTATTTT. Variable domain in full (rest from reference TRBV11-2 and TRBJ2-3): EAGVAQSPRYKIIEKRQSVAFWCNPISGHATLYWYQQILGQGPKLLIQFQNNGVVDDSQLPKDRFSAERLKGVDSTLKIQPAKLEDSAVYLCASRRGGTLGLAVTDTQYFGPGTRLTVL.

V is TRBV2 and J is TRBJ2-2; TRBD1 might be the D (5 bases). This CDR3 contains 14 residues. Trimming left V 5 bases short and J 1 base short, with 8 bases between. The germline CDR1 and CDR2 sequences are SNHLY and FYNNEI. The CDR3 DNA reads TGTGCCAGCAGTTACGACAGGAACACCGGGGAGCTGTTTTTT. Its translation is CASSYDRNTGELFF.

V is TRBV14 and J is TRBJ2-5; 9 nucleotides line up with TRBD2. The V segment lost 7 bases and the J segment 4 bases; nucleotides outside the gene matches: 16. The CDR3 is 17 amino acids. Germline V lookup: CDR1 SGHDN, CDR2 FVKESK. The CDR3: CASTRGRLAGALETQYF. The CDR3 coding sequence is TGTGCCAGCACCCGAGGACGGTTAGCGGGAGCCCTAGAGACCCAGTACTTC.

The chain carries TRBV30 and TRBJ2-1; D uncertain. Germline lookup yields CDR1 GTSNPN and CDR2 SVGIG (reference sequence). Deletions cut 4 bases from V and 7 bases from J, with 14 bases between. The CDR3 has 13 amino acids. CDR3 sequence: CAWTTMSQNEQFF. The CDR3 DNA follows: TGTGCCTGGACTACGATGTCCCAAAATGAGCAGTTCTTC.

This clone occurred once. V usage is TRBV19 and J usage is TRBJ1-5; TRBD1 is a possible D gene (5 bases). The V end lost 7 bases, the J end lost 7 bases, and 14 bases lay between the germline ends. Per germline, CDR1 LNHDA and CDR2 SQIVND (reference sequence). The CDR3 contains 13 residues. The CDR3 DNA sequence: TGTGCCAGTACCTCAGGGCAGGAACAGCCCCAGCATTTT. Translated: CASTSGQEQPQHF.

J is TRBJ2-2 and V is TRBV6-5; TRBD2 might be the D (5 bases). V lost 3 bases and J lost 1, with 9 bases in between. The CDR3 is 15 amino acids. Germline CDR1 and CDR2: MNHEY and SVGAGI. DNA of the CDR3: TGTGCCAGCAGTTATGTGCGGGTGAACACCGGGGAGCTGTTTTTT. It translates to CASSYVRVNTGELFF.

J is TRBJ2-7 and V is TRBV5-1, with 10 bases lining up with TRBD2. Trimming took 0 bases from V and 5 from J; bases not matched to a gene: 8. Germline V CDR1 and CDR2: SGHRS, YFSETQ. This CDR3 has 16 residues. This CDR3 is CASSLGLAGVRNEQYF. CDR3 nucleotide sequence: TGCGCCAGCAGCTTGGGACTAGCGGGTGTTAGGAACGAGCAGTACTTC.

This clone was counted between two and nine times. The gene calls are TRBV7-9 and TRBJ2-7; possible D gene TRBD1, 6 bases. Germline CDR1 SEHNR, CDR2 FQNEAQ (reference sequence). The CDR3 extends over 14 amino acids. The germline V and J ends were trimmed by 5 bases and 3 bases, with 14 bases remaining between them. CDR3 coding DNA: TGTGCCAGCAGCCACGACAGGTGGGACTACGAGCAGTACTTC. It specifies CASSHDRWDYEQYF.

This clone has just one count. V and J are TRBV7-3 and TRBJ2-4; TRBD1 agrees at 9 bases. Per the germline V gene, CDR1 is SGHTA and CDR2 is FQGTGA. The V segment lost 5 bases and the J segment 8 bases; nucleotides outside the gene matches: 10. The CDR3 loop spans 15 amino acids. CDR3 nucleotides: TGTGCCAGCAGCGTATCCGGGACAGGGAAGGACATTCAGTACTTC. Translated, it gives CASSVSGTGKDIQYF.